The source of this T cell receptor beta chain is a study of identical twins. Study-level results: Models underestimated out-of-frame TCR alpha sharing in monozygotic twins. The study found weaker excess twin sharing in beta out-of-frame sequences. Donors were not followed over many years; analysis was cross-sectional.

TCRdb fed the 5' RACE reads into MiXCR, producing one record per CDR3 protein. This sample carries around 960,000 distinct CDR3 sequences, 9% to 15% of them seen once, and the ten largest clones take about 1.5%. Turning to this clonotype: Its antigen is not known.

From germline, CDR1 is MNHEY and CDR2 SVGEGT. The CDR3 loop spans 16 amino acids. With V trimmed by 2 bases and J by 5 bases, 4 bases remained unmatched. The data were also submitted as part of a second study, on yellow fever vaccine responses in identical twins.

This chain links TRBV6-2 or TRBV6-3 with TRBJ1-6; 9 bases are a match to TRBD1. The sample taken for sequencing was PBMCs. The TCR originated in a woman younger than 30 in good health. The CDR3 DNA is TGTGCCAGCAGTTACCATGGACAGGGGAATAATTCACCCCTCCACTTT. This encodes CASSYHGQGNNSPLHF.